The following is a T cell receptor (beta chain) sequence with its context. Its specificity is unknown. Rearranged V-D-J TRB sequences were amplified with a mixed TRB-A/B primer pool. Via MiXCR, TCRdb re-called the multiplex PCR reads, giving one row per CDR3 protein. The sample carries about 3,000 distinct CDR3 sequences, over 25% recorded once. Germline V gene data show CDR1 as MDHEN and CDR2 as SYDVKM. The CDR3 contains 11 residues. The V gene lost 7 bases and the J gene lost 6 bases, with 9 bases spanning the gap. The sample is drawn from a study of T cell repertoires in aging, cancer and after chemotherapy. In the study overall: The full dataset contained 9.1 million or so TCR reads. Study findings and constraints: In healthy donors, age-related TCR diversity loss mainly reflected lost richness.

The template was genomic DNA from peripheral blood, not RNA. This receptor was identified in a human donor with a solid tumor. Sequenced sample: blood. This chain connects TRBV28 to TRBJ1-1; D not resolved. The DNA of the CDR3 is TGTGCCAGCAAACCGGAGGCTGAAGCTTTCTTT. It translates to CASKPEAEAFF.